The text below deals with one T cell receptor (beta chain). Its specificity is not known. This record belongs to a study of Ad26.COV2.S vaccination and SARS-CoV-2 variants. Study-level results: Participants given vaccine showed non-spike TCR breadth similar to that of placebo recipients.

The treatment is: over 15 received Ad26.COV2.S at low or high dose, single or two shots; several received placebo; per-sample allocation not given. Sampling took place 63 days after the first vaccine or placebo injection. V was cut by 0 bases and J by 6 bases, with 4 bases left in between. The CDR3 runs to 11 residues. Looked up from germline, CDR1 is SGHNT and CDR2 is YYREEE (reference sequence). TCRdb's copy holds only in-frame clones and misses some; the assay was immunoSEQ multiplex PCR. The top ten hold about 3.4% of the sample, which has roughly 350,000 clones, around nine tenths seen once. This TCR was recovered from a person between 18 and 59 years old who received the Ad26.COV2.S COVID-19 vaccine or a placebo. Here the sequenced sample was peripheral blood, taken in a trial of Ad26.COV2.S vaccine versus placebo. V usage is TRBV5-4 and J usage is TRBJ2-7; D remains unclear. CDR3 in amino acids: CASSLEAEQYF. DNA of the CDR3: TGTGCCAGCAGCTTGGAGGCCGAGCAGTACTTC.